One sample yielded the 9 T cell receptor beta chains listed below, sequenced in a study of post-analysis software for immune sequencing data. The antigens for these receptors are not known. Unique molecular identifiers had been added to the TCR beta cDNA libraries. Using its own MiXCR run on the PCR reads, TCRdb lists one record per CDR3 protein. The data contain hundreds of thousands of distinct CDR3 sequences, roughly 40% of them singletons. Study-wide results and limits: TRBV5-6, TRBV5-1 and TRBV20-1 belonged to a set of a few TRBV segments that were more frequent in patients than controls.

Sequenced material: blood. The receptors were gathered from a girl aged 10 to 17 with multiple sclerosis.

As regards this clonotype: A much bigger clone sits one base away, suggesting this may be a read error. This sequence joins TRBV7-2 and TRBJ2-7; TRBD1 matches at 9 bases. Germline assignment: CDR1 SGHTA and CDR2 FQGNSA. The CDR3 length is 16 residues. V was pared by 3 bases and J by 4 bases, with 10 bases of the junction left unmatched. CDR3 amino acids: CASSLSFTGGGYEQYF. CDR3 bases: TGTGCCAGCAGCTTGAGCTTCACAGGGGGCGGGTACGAGCAGTACTTC.

Comment on this clonotype: This may be a read error, as it is one base from a much larger clone. The CDR3 nucleotides are TGTGTCAGCAGTTTAAAAGGGTTTAACTATGGCTACACCTTC. Its protein is CVSSLKGFNYGYTF. This chain connects TRBV27 to TRBJ1-2; no definite D call. CDR3 size: 14 residues. From germline, CDR1 is MNHEY and CDR2 SMNVEV (reference sequence).

The chain links TRBV5-1 to TRBJ2-3; TRBD2 matches 8 bases. Germline CDR1 reads SGHRS; CDR2 reads YFSETQ. CDR3 length equals 15 residues. Trimming cost V 0 bases and J 2 bases; bases outside gene matches: 2. CDR3 nucleotide sequence: TGCGCCAGCAGCTTGGACGGGAGGGCCACAGATACGCAGTATTTT. It is translated as CASSLDGRATDTQYF.

There are a few counts of this clonotype. The chain carries TRBV5-1 and TRBJ1-2; D gene unclear. V was shortened by 1 base and J by 1 base, with 8 bases between the two germline ends. Germline CDR1 and CDR2: SGHRS and YFSETQ. The CDR3 is made up of 14 amino acids. CDR3 residues: CASSLKADNYGYTF. For the CDR3, the DNA is TGCGCCAGCAGCTTGAAGGCGGATAACTATGGCTACACCTTC.

On this clonotype: Since the CDR3 does not end with the conserved phenylalanine or tryptophan, this likely comes from a read error. The DNA is left out, because the CDR3 cannot be placed on it with certainty; the CDR3 is given as TCRdb lists it. V and J are TRBV6-5 and TRBJ2-5; the table's D call, TRBD1, has no DNA check behind it. CDR1 MNHEY and CDR2 SVGAGI come from the germline V gene. The CDR3 adds up to 16 amino acids, both ends counted. The CDR3 here is CASVGVAGEPGYTFGS.

The CDR3 loop is CASSSRLRGGNEKLFF. The CDR3 region has the DNA TGTGCCAGCAGTTCCCGACTCAGGGGGGGAAATGAAAAACTGTTTTTT. The chain couples TRBV12-3 or TRBV12-4 to TRBJ1-4; 7 bases align to TRBD1. The CDR3 is 16 amino acids. V trimming: 4 bases; J trimming: 5 bases; junction bases outside the gene matches: 10.

This clonotype was observed a handful of times. The chain employs TRBV6-5 and TRBJ1-6, with TRBD1 as a possible D gene (6 bases). Germline V CDR1 and CDR2: MNHEY, SVGAGI. The CDR3 runs to 19 residues. V lost 0 bases to trimming and J lost 9 bases, with 24 bases between them. The CDR3 protein is CASSYSYGGRGISASPLHF. The CDR3 DNA sequence: TGTGCCAGCAGTTACTCGTACGGCGGCAGGGGAATCAGTGCTTCACCCCTCCACTTT.

This clonotype was counted only a few times. The chain is built from TRBV11-2 and TRBJ2-5; D assignment may be TRBD1 or TRBD2 (5 bases each). Germline V gene sequence: CDR1 SGHAT, CDR2 FQNNGV. This CDR3 contains 19 residues. V gave up 7 bases and J gave up 4 bases, with 31 bases separating them. The CDR3 DNA follows: TGTGCCAGCACCACTTGGGGTTTAACTAGTGGGGGTGTCGGAGAGACCCAGTACTTC. It translates to CASTTWGLTSGGVGETQYF.

V is TRBV20-1 and J is TRBJ2-7; tentative D call: TRBD2 (5 bases). V lost 2 bases and J lost 6, with 17 bases in between. The CDR3 covers 14 residues. Germline assignment: CDR1 DFQATT and CDR2 SNEGSKA (reference sequence). CDR3 sequence: CSARMGSGKREQYF. The CDR3 DNA sequence: TGCAGTGCTAGAATGGGATCCGGGAAACGCGAGCAGTACTTC.